These 5 T cell receptor beta chains came from one sample sequenced in a study of identical twins. TCRdb reprocessed the 5' RACE reads via MiXCR and lists one record per CDR3 protein. In the table there are hundreds of thousands of distinct CDR3 sequences, around 6% of which are singletons. The sample was naive T cells sorted from blood. The receptors were gathered from a man aged 18 to 35 in good health.

In nucleotides, the CDR3 is TGTGCCAGCAGCCCAGGGATTTTGAACACTGAAGCTTTCTTT. It yields the protein CASSPGILNTEAFF. This chain joins TRBV6-2 or TRBV6-3 and TRBJ1-1; D might be TRBD1 (5 bases). Trimming pared 6 bases from V and 0 bases from J, leaving 11 bases between. This CDR3 contains 14 residues. CDR1 MNHEY and CDR2 SVGEGT come from the germline V gene.

The J gene is TRBJ2-1, the V gene TRBV7-6; D is ambiguous. Germline V gene sequence: CDR1 SGHVS, CDR2 FNYEAQ. This CDR3 has 13 amino acids. V lost 6 bases to trimming and J lost 10 bases, with 16 bases between them. This CDR3 reads CASSFDSPREQFF. Written as DNA, the CDR3 is TGTGCCAGCAGTTTTGACTCACCGCGGGAGCAGTTCTTC.

This clonotype was observed at least ten times. The chain combines TRBV10-3 with TRBJ2-5; 14 bases line up with TRBD2. J gave up 2 bases and V 7 bases, and 15 bases lay outside the gene matches. This CDR3 is built from 19 residues. CDR1 and CDR2 from the germline V gene are ENHRY and SYGVKD. CDR3 protein: CAITTPPGTSGRRQETQYF. The CDR3 DNA is TGTGCCATCACCACCCCCCCAGGGACTAGCGGGAGAAGACAAGAGACCCAGTACTTC.

This clonotype was seen ten or more times. The chain combines TRBV5-6 with TRBJ2-4, with D possibly TRBD1 on 6 matching bases. The V and J ends lost 2 bases and 2 bases respectively, with 8 bases between them. Germline assignment: CDR1 SGHDT and CDR2 YYEEEE. This CDR3 comprises 14 residues. This CDR3 is CASSFGTSKNIQYF. CDR3 in DNA: TGTGCCAGCAGCTTCGGGACATCCAAAAACATTCAGTACTTC.

The rearrangement links TRBV3-1 to TRBJ2-1; 8 bases are a match to TRBD2. The CDR3 extends over 16 amino acids. Unmatched junction bases numbered 11, after V lost 3 bases and J lost 7 bases. Per germline, CDR1 LGHDT and CDR2 YNNKEL (reference sequence). The CDR3 sequence is CASSHVSSGRGNEQFF. The CDR3 DNA reads TGTGCCAGCAGCCACGTTTCCAGCGGGAGAGGTAATGAGCAGTTCTTC.